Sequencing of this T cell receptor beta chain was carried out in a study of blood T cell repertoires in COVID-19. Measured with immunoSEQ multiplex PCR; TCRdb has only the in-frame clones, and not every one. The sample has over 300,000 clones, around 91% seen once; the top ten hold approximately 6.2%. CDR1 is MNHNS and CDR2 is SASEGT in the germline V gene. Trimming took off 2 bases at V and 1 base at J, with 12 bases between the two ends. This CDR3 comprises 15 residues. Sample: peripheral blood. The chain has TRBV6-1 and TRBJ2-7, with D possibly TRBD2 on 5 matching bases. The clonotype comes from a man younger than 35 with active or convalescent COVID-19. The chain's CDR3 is CASSEIASGSYEQYF. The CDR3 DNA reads TGTGCCAGCAGTGAAATAGCGTCGGGATCCTACGAGCAGTACTTC.